This T cell receptor (beta chain) originates from a study of OX40 agonist ivuxolimab in advanced cancers. The table came from immunoSEQ multiplex PCR; TCRdb's copy has only in-frame clones and leaves some out. The repertoire holds under 20,000 clones, with under 65% as singletons. The source of this sequence is an adult with an advanced solid tumor such as melanoma, head and neck, liver or kidney cancer. The sample here was CD4+ or CD8+ T cells sorted from blood, taken in a trial of the OX40 agonist ivuxolimab.

CDR3 bases: TGTGCCAGCAGCTTAGGGGACAATGAGCAGTTCTTC. This sequence encodes CASSLGDNEQFF. The rearrangement links TRBV7-8 to TRBJ2-1; D remains unclear. The CDR3 consists of 12 residues. CDR1 is SGHVS, CDR2 FQNEAQ, per germline. With 1 base removed from V and 5 bases from J, the gap between germline ends came to 3 bases.